This T cell receptor beta chain was recovered during a study of graft-versus-host responses after intestinal transplantation. On the study more broadly: Transplants were multivisceral, liver-intestinal, or isolated intestinal. Anti-thymocyte globulin was used for induction in all recipients, who then took tacrolimus and steroids for approximately 3 years.

Each post-transplant bone marrow sample was taken from the posterior iliac crest or from another site. Profiling relied on immunoSEQ multiplex PCR, and the TCRdb table lists in-frame clones only, not all of them. This sample has 65,000 to 85,000 clones, with more than 90% found just once. Study results and caveats: The highest levels of circulating GvH clones went along with early declines in HvG clones after transplant.

The CDR3 totals 16 residues. CDR1 is SEHNR, CDR2 FQNEAQ, per germline (reference sequence). Losses at the gene ends were 5 bases for V and 4 bases for J; bases not matched to a gene: 3. With respect to this clone: Antigen specificity is unknown.

The sample in question was bone marrow, obtained approximately 100 weeks after intestinal transplantation. This receptor was obtained from a human patient who received an intestinal transplant, so some T cells may come from the graft donor. The chain links TRBV7-9 to TRBJ2-1; 15 positions agree with TRBD2. The chain's CDR3 is CASSRGLAGGYNEQFF. The CDR3 nucleotides read TGTGCCAGCAGCCGAGGACTAGCGGGGGGGTACAATGAGCAGTTCTTC.